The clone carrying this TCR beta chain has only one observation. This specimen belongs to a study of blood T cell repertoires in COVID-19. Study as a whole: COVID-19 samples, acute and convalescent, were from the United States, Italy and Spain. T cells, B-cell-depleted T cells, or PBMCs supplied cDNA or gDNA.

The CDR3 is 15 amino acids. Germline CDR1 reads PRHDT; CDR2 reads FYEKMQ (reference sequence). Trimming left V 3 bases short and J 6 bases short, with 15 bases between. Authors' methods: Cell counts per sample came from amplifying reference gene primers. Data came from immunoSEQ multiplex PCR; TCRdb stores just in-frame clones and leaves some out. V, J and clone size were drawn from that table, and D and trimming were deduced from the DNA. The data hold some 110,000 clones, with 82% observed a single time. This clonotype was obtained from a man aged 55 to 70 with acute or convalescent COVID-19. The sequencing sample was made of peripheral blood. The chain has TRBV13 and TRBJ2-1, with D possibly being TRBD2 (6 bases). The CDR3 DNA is TGTGCCAGCAGCTTTGTCGTAGCGGCGAGCAATGAGCAGTTCTTC. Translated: CASSFVVAASNEQFF.